These 10 T cell receptor beta chains were all obtained from the same sample, sequenced in a study of T cell clonality in common variable immunodeficiency. The method was immunoSEQ multiplex PCR; TCRdb's version includes in-frame clones alone and lacks a portion of them. This sample comprises over 30,000 clones, none seen once only. Sequencing used peripheral blood mononuclear cells. The source of these receptors is a person aged 18 to 70 in good health.

A remark on this clone: The CDR3 extends 3 residues past the end of the read, so its final part is completed from the germline J gene. The chain is built from TRBV5-1 and TRBJ2-2; tentatively, D is TRBD1 (6 bases). The CDR3 runs 18 residues. Germline V gene sequence: CDR1 SGHRS, CDR2 YFSETQ. Trimming stripped 3 bases from V and 1 base from J, with 19 bases between. CDR3 loop: CASSSPRGSNRNTGELFF. CDR3 DNA (partial): TGCGCCAGCAGCTCCCCTAGGGGGAGCAATAGGAACACCGGGGAG. Variable domain in full (rest from reference TRBV5-1 and TRBJ2-2): KAGVTQTPRYLIKTRGQQVTLSCSPISGHRSVSWYQQTPGQGLQFLFEYFSETQRNKGNFPGRFSGRQFSNSRSEMNVSTLELGDSALYLCASSSPRGSNRNTGELFFGEGSRLTVL.

By share, this clone counts as medium-sized (0.01 to 0.1%). The read terminates 3 residues before the CDR3 end, so the remaining end is supplied by the germline J gene. The chain uses TRBV30 and TRBJ2-3; 10 bases align to TRBD2. With V trimmed by 7 bases and J by 3 bases, 7 bases remained unmatched. CDR1 is GTSNPN, CDR2 SVGIG, per germline (reference sequence). The CDR3 sequence is 14 residues long. This CDR3 is CAYRISGRTDTQYF. CDR3 DNA (partial): TGTGCCTACCGGATTAGCGGGAGGACAGATACG.

A word on this clone: The CDR3 end lies 3 residues beyond the end of the read and is filled in from the germline J gene. This sample also contains other DNA sequences that code for the same CDR3. This chain uses TRBV30 with TRBJ2-3; 10 nucleotides line up with TRBD1. Germline V CDR1 and CDR2: GTSNPN, SVGIG (reference sequence). This CDR3 region has 15 residues. Here the CDR3 reads CAWSARDRGRQPQYF. The sequenced part of the CDR3 DNA is TGTGCCTGGAGTGCCCGGGACAGGGGCCGTCAGCCG. Together with reference TRBV30 and TRBJ2-3, the CDR3 gives the full variable domain: SQTIHQWPATLVQPVGSPLSLECTVEGTSNPNLYWYRQAAGRGLQLLFYSVGIGQISSEVPQNLSASRPQDRQFILSSKKLLLSDSGFYLCAWSARDRGRQPQYFGPGTRLTVL.

As regards this clone: The read ends 3 residues shy of where the CDR3 ends; the end is completed using the germline J gene. The chain links TRBV18 to TRBJ2-2; D possibly corresponds to TRBD1 (6 bases). The CDR3 is 16 residues long. Germline assignment: CDR1 KGHSH and CDR2 LQKENI. The V gene lost 5 bases and the J gene lost 6 bases, with 19 bases spanning the gap. The DNA read from the CDR3 is TGTGCCAGCTCAGGTTGGACAGCCTTTCAGTCCGGGGAG. Amino acid sequence: CASSGWTAFQSGE. The full CDR3 reads CASSGWTAFQSGELFF. Full variable domain (missing parts from reference TRBV18 and TRBJ2-2): NAGVMQNPRHLVRRRGQEARLRCSPMKGHSHVYWYRQLPEEGLKFMVYLQKENIIDESGMPKERFSAEFPKEGPSILRIQQVVRGDSAAYFCASSGWTAFQSGELFFGEGSRLTVL.

CDR3 residues: CASTGATNEKLFF. The part of the CDR3 DNA that was read is TGTGCCAGCACCGGGGCAACTAATGAAAAA. The gene calls are TRBV2 and TRBJ1-4; D gene ambiguous. Coverage ceases 3 residues before the CDR3 finishes, and the germline J gene fills in the end. The CDR3 is 13 amino acids. The germline gives CDR1 SNHLY, CDR2 FYNNEI. Trimming took off 7 bases at V and 0 bases at J, with 6 bases between the two ends.

The sample holds many counts of this clone. The CDR3 extends 3 residues past the end of the read, so its final part is completed from the germline J gene. The chain carries TRBV4-2 and TRBJ2-7, with 15 bases fitting TRBD2. CDR3 length: 17 amino acids. Germline lookup yields CDR1 LGHNA and CDR2 YNFKEQ. Trimming removed 4 bases from V and 5 bases from J; junction bases left unmatched: 9. CDR3 DNA, as far as it was read: TGTGCCAGCAGCCTTAATGGACTAGCGGGAGGGCTGAACGAG. This translates into CASSLNGLAGGLNE. The full CDR3 sequence reads CASSLNGLAGGLNEQYF.

A note on this clone: The junction does not match germline at one end; this may be a read error. The missing CDR3 end, 3 residues past where the read stops, is filled in from the germline J gene. The J gene is TRBJ2-3, the V gene TRBV7-7; D tentatively fits TRBD1 or TRBD2 (5 bases each). Germline CDR1 reads SSHAT; CDR2 reads FNYEAQ (reference sequence). The CDR3 loop spans 15 amino acids. This chain's CDR3 is CASSFRPGSPDTQYF. CDR3 DNA (partial): TGTGCTAGCAGCTTCCGCCCAGGGAGCCCAGATACG.

This clone has more than one count but fewer than ten. One end of the junction varies from germline; a read error may be responsible. Read data end 3 residues before the CDR3 end; the end is taken from the germline J gene. Other DNA sequences in this specimen translate into the identical CDR3. The chain uses TRBV7-2 and TRBJ1-2; the D is unclear. CDR3 length: 14 amino acids. Looked up from germline, CDR1 is SGHTA and CDR2 is FQGNSA. The CDR3 sequence is CASSRAWPDYGYTF. The part of the CDR3 DNA that was read is TGTGCCAGCAGCAGGGCATGGCCGGACTATGGA.

This clone was seen repeatedly, ten times or more. The read terminates 3 residues ahead of where the CDR3 ends, so the germline J gene completes it. The V call is TRBV4-2, the J call TRBJ2-2; D is possibly TRBD1 (8 bases). The CDR3 totals 17 residues. V gave up 4 bases and J gave up 5 bases, with 20 bases separating them. Per germline, CDR1 LGHNA and CDR2 YNFKEQ. Here the CDR3 reads CASSRTGGGPVTGELFF. The part of the CDR3 DNA that was read is TGTGCCAGCAGCCGAACAGGGGGAGGGCCAGTTACCGGGGAG.

In this sample, this clone turned up a few times. The missing CDR3 end, 3 residues past where the read stops, is filled in from the germline J gene. This sequence joins TRBV2 and TRBJ2-1, with D hard to call. Germline CDR1 is SNHLY and CDR2 is FYNNEI. This CDR3 has 14 residues. Trimming pared 1 base from V and 7 bases from J, leaving 11 bases between. The CDR3 DNA, read in part, is TGTGCCAGCAGTGAAGGTCTCCTTCCGAATGAG. Its protein product is CASSEGLLPNE. The full-length CDR3 reads as CASSEGLLPNEQFF.